Below are 27 T cell receptor beta chains sequenced from a single sample in a study of technical replicates of blood from a few donors. Profiled with immunoSEQ multiplex PCR; TCRdb holds only in-frame clones, not every one. The sample records about 97,000 clones, approximately 96% being singletons. Sequencing input: T cells isolated from PBMCs. These receptors came from a human donor in good health.

The DNA of the CDR3 is TGTGCCTGGAAAAGGGGCTACGAGCAGTACTTC. Its translation: CAWKRGYEQYF. The rearrangement joins TRBV30 to TRBJ2-7; the D gene is possibly TRBD1 (5 bases). The CDR3 has 11 residues. V was clipped by 4 bases and J by 3 bases, with 7 bases between them. Germline V gene lookup returns CDR1 GTSNPN and CDR2 SVGIG (reference sequence).

About this clone itself: This specimen includes other DNA sequences encoding the same CDR3. The rearrangement joins TRBV4-3 to TRBJ2-3, with 12 bases identical to TRBD2. Unmatched junction bases numbered 4, after V lost 3 bases and J lost 3 bases. This CDR3 has 16 residues. Germline assignment: CDR1 LGHNA and CDR2 YSLEER. CDR3 residues: CASSHLGTSGTDTQYF. The CDR3 nucleotides are TGCGCCAGCAGCCACTTAGGGACTAGCGGGACAGATACGCAGTATTTT.

This clone appeared once. V gene TRBV21-1 combines with J gene TRBJ1-4; TRBD1 is the table's D call, not checked against the DNA. TRBV21-1 constitutes a pseudogene. This CDR3 comprises 20 residues. The CDR3 is CASSKAFNRPITHEWEKLFF. The CDR3, as DNA: TGTGCCAGCAGCAAAGCCTTCAACAGGCCGATTACGCATGAGTGGGAAAAACTGTTTTTT.

The rearrangement links TRBV10-3 to TRBJ1-3; D remains ambiguous. V was trimmed by 10 bases and J by 4 bases, leaving 8 bases between them. The CDR3 runs to 11 residues. Per germline, CDR1 ENHRY and CDR2 SYGVKD. The CDR3 sequence: CATLFGNTIYF. The CDR3 nucleotides are TGTGCCACCTTGTTCGGAAACACCATATATTTT.

The chain couples TRBV7-6 to TRBJ1-4, with TRBD1 matching over 8 bases. Germline V gives CDR1 SGHVS, CDR2 FNYEAQ. The CDR3 is 18 residues long. Trimming cost V 1 base and J 7 bases; bases outside gene matches: 14. CDR3 sequence reads: CASSLVAGTGGGGEKLFF. DNA of the CDR3: TGTGCCAGCAGCTTAGTAGCTGGAACAGGGGGAGGCGGTGAAAAACTGTTTTTT.

This chain's CDR3 is CASSFMQGSGYTF. The DNA for the CDR3 is TGTGCCAGCAGTTTTATGCAGGGAAGCGGCTACACCTTC. V usage is TRBV27 and J usage is TRBJ1-2; possibly TRBD1 for D (5 bases). The germline V and J ends were trimmed by 3 bases and 8 bases, with 13 bases remaining between them. This CDR3 spans 13 amino acids. Germline CDR1 is MNHEY and CDR2 is SMNVEV (reference sequence).

The V and J genes are TRBV7-9 and TRBJ1-3; D unclear. The length of the CDR3 is 10 residues. Trimming took 5 bases from V and 6 from J, leaving 2 bases between them. In germline, CDR1 is SEHNR, CDR2 FQNEAQ (reference sequence). CDR3 residues: CASSLNTIYF. DNA of the CDR3: TGTGCCAGCAGCCTAAACACCATATATTTT.

This chain uses TRBV6-1 with TRBJ2-6; D gene ambiguous. Germline values: CDR1 MNHNS, CDR2 SASEGT. V was shortened by 6 bases and J by 0 bases, with 3 bases between the two germline ends. The CDR3 is 13 residues long. CDR3 residues: CASRYSGANVLTF. The DNA for the CDR3 is TGTGCCAGCAGGTACTCTGGGGCCAACGTCCTGACTTTC.

The gene calls are TRBV7-2 and TRBJ2-5; D call uncertain. The germline V gene has CDR1 SGHTA and CDR2 FQGNSA. The CDR3 totals 14 residues. V lost 5 bases and J 2 bases, leaving 12 bases between the germline ends. CDR3 residues: CASSPQSSQETQYF. The CDR3 bases are TGTGCCAGCAGCCCACAGAGTAGTCAAGAGACCCAGTACTTC.

This chain joins TRBV7-3 and TRBJ2-3, with 10 nucleotides matching TRBD1. CDR1 is SGHTA, CDR2 FQGTGA, per germline. V was pared by 5 bases and J by 4 bases, with 6 bases of the junction left unmatched. The CDR3 extends over 15 amino acids. CDR3 amino acids: CASSLLGQGPDTQYF. CDR3 DNA: TGTGCCAGCAGCCTACTGGGACAGGGGCCAGATACGCAGTATTTT.

CDR3 DNA: TGTGCCAGCAGCGACGGGGCCGGGGAGCTGTTTTTT. This translates into CASSDGAGELFF. The rearrangement links TRBV6-1 to TRBJ2-2; a weak D match, TRBD2 (5 bases). Per the germline V gene, CDR1 is MNHNS and CDR2 is SASEGT. This CDR3 spans 12 amino acids. Trimming cost V 6 bases and J 6 bases, with 8 bases left between them.

This rearrangement joins TRBV5-1 to TRBJ1-1; TRBD1 matches 9 bases. The germline CDR1 and CDR2 sequences are SGHRS and YFSETQ. The trim removed 4 bases at V and 5 bases at J, leaving 9 bases unmatched. The CDR3 is 15 amino acids. The CDR3: CASSLSGTGKTEAFF. CDR3 bases: TGCGCCAGCAGCCTATCCGGGACAGGGAAGACTGAAGCTTTCTTT.

V and J are TRBV19 and TRBJ1-5; D is unresolved. The germline V gene has CDR1 LNHDA and CDR2 SQIVND (reference sequence). The V end was cut by 7 bases, the J end by 4 bases, with 11 bases between. The CDR3 sequence is 13 residues long. The CDR3 loop is CASTPSPNQPQHF. The CDR3 nucleotides read TGTGCCAGTACCCCCAGTCCTAATCAGCCCCAGCATTTT.

The V and J genes are TRBV5-4 and TRBJ1-3; no reliable D call. The CDR3 contains 15 residues. Trimming shortened V by 4 bases and J by 0 bases, and 11 bases separated the two germline ends. Per the germline V gene, CDR1 is SGHNT and CDR2 is YYREEE (reference sequence). The CDR3 loop is CASSPGISSGNTIYF. CDR3 nucleotide sequence: TGTGCCAGCAGCCCAGGCATCAGCTCTGGAAACACCATATATTTT.

This sequence joins TRBV27 and TRBJ1-5, with D tentatively TRBD1 (6 bases). Germline V gene lookup returns CDR1 MNHEY and CDR2 SMNVEV (reference sequence). Trimming removed 10 bases from V and 0 bases from J, with 10 bases in between. The length of the CDR3 is 13 residues. CDR3 DNA: TGTGCCACCCGGGACAATAGCAATCAGCCCCAGCATTTT. As protein: CATRDNSNQPQHF.

The chain combines TRBV6-5 with TRBJ2-1; weak D call: TRBD1 (5 bases). V was cut by 8 bases and J by 8 bases, with 10 bases left in between. The CDR3 length is 11 residues. Germline V CDR1 and CDR2: MNHEY, SVGAGI. Here the CDR3 reads CASAQGHEQFF. In nucleotides, the CDR3 is TGTGCCAGCGCCCAGGGCCATGAGCAGTTCTTC.

The chain employs TRBV5-4 and TRBJ2-7; TRBD1 matches 10 bases. The CDR3 extends over 14 amino acids. The germline gives CDR1 SGHNT, CDR2 YYREEE (reference sequence). J lost 4 bases, V lost 4 bases, and 5 bases had no gene match. In DNA, the CDR3 is TGTGCCAGCAGCGCAGGGACAGGGGTTTACGAGCAGTACTTC. The encoded protein is CASSAGTGVYEQYF.

The CDR3 region is CASSYRRGNEQYF. The CDR3 region has the DNA TGTGCCAGCAGCTACCGAAGGGGAAACGAGCAGTACTTC. J is TRBJ2-7 and V is TRBV7-2; perhaps TRBD1 as D (5 bases). This CDR3 has 13 residues. V gave up 4 bases and J gave up 5 bases, with 12 bases separating them. Looked up from germline, CDR1 is SGHTA and CDR2 is FQGNSA.

The chain joins TRBV7-9 to TRBJ2-5; unclear D gene. The CDR3 runs 14 residues. Trimming removed 5 bases from V and 5 bases from J, with 15 bases in between. Per germline, CDR1 SEHNR and CDR2 FQNEAQ (reference sequence). The CDR3 is CASSLRRGLETQYF. The CDR3 coding sequence is TGTGCCAGCAGCCTTCGGCGCGGATTGGAGACCCAGTACTTC.

The genes are TRBV29-1 and TRBJ2-5; D perhaps matches TRBD2 (5 bases). CDR3 length: 16 amino acids. V was trimmed by 8 bases and J by 5 bases, leaving 27 bases between them. Germline CDR1 reads SQVTM; CDR2 reads ANQGSEA. The CDR3 region has the DNA TGCAGCTTTTCGTTGGGAGCGGTCCGAACCCAGGAGACCCAGTACTTC. This translates into CSFSLGAVRTQETQYF.

The chain recombines TRBV19 with TRBJ1-1; 9 positions agree with TRBD1. J was trimmed by 7 bases and V by 4 bases; bases with no gene match: 7. Germline V gives CDR1 LNHDA, CDR2 SQIVND (reference sequence). The CDR3 is 14 amino acids. CDR3 DNA: TGTGCCAGTAGTACCGGGACAGGGTTGGGTGAAGCTTTCTTT. This encodes CASSTGTGLGEAFF.

The chain carries TRBV2 and TRBJ2-7; 9 positions match TRBD1. Germline values: CDR1 SNHLY, CDR2 FYNNEI. Trimming cost V 7 bases and J 4 bases; bases outside gene matches: 5. The CDR3 contains 13 residues. This CDR3 is CASTLGTGYEQYF. The CDR3 nucleotides are TGTGCCAGCACTCTCGGGACAGGGTACGAGCAGTACTTC. The complete variable domain, with remaining parts taken from reference TRBV2 and TRBJ2-7, reads EPEVTQTPSHQVTQMGQEVILRCVPISNHLYFYWYRQILGQKVEFLVSFYNNEISEKSEIFDDQFSVERPDGSNFTLKIRSTKLEDSAMYFCASTLGTGYEQYFGPGTRLTVT.

This CDR3 is CASIGGAGTQYF. CDR3 DNA sequence: TGTGCCAGCATAGGAGGCGCTGGGACCCAGTACTTC. The chain is built from TRBV6-1 and TRBJ2-5, with D tentatively TRBD2 (5 bases). CDR3 length: 12 residues. V was clipped by 7 bases and J by 7 bases, with 13 bases between them. Germline assignment: CDR1 MNHNS and CDR2 SASEGT.

The chain uses TRBV7-9 and TRBJ1-5, with 7 positions matching TRBD1. The V gene's germline CDR1 is SEHNR and CDR2 FQNEAQ (reference sequence). This CDR3 spans 14 amino acids. The V segment lost 5 bases and the J segment 5 bases; nucleotides outside the gene matches: 6. CDR3 sequence (DNA): TGTGCCAGCAGCCCTTGGGACAGTTATCAGCCCCAGCATTTT. Protein product: CASSPWDSYQPQHF.

The J gene is TRBJ2-7, the V gene TRBV7-2, with D possibly matching TRBD2 (5 bases). The CDR3 loop spans 13 amino acids. Trimming removed 4 bases at V and 2 bases at J, with 9 bases between. Germline V CDR1 and CDR2: SGHTA, FQGNSA. The CDR3 reads CASSSRGTYEQYF. The CDR3 bases are TGTGCCAGCAGCTCGAGAGGGACCTACGAGCAGTACTTC.

The V gene is TRBV5-1, the J gene TRBJ1-1; TRBD1 matches 7 bases. After removal of 2 bases from V and 3 bases from J, the junction contained 1 base not matched to a gene. The germline V gene has CDR1 SGHRS and CDR2 YFSETQ. This CDR3 spans 13 amino acids. CDR3 amino acids: CASSLQGHTEAFF. Here the CDR3 DNA reads TGCGCCAGCAGCTTACAGGGGCACACTGAAGCTTTCTTT.

The J gene is TRBJ1-1, the V gene TRBV14; D call uncertain. The CDR3 length is 13 residues. Germline CDR1 reads SGHDN; CDR2 reads FVKESK. The V and J ends lost 2 bases and 7 bases respectively, with 11 bases between them. The CDR3 sequence: CASSQRELGEAFF. The CDR3 DNA is TGTGCCAGCAGCCAACGGGAGTTGGGTGAAGCTTTCTTT.